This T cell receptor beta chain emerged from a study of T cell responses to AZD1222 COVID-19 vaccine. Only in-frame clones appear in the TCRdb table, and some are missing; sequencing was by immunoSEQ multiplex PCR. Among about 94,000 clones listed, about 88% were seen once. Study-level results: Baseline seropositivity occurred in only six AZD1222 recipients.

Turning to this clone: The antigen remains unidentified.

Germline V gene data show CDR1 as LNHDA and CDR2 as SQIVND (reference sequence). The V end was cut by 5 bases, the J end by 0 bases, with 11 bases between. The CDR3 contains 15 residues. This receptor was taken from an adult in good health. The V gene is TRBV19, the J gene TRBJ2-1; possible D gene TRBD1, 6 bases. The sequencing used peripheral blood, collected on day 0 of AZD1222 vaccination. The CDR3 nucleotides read TGTGCCAGTAGTCTCAGACAGGACTCCTACAATGAGCAGTTCTTC. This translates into CASSLRQDSYNEQFF. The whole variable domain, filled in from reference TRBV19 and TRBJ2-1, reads DGGITQSPKYLFRKEGQNVTLSCEQNLNHDAMYWYRQDPGQGLRLIYYSQIVNDFQKGDIAEGYSVSREKKESFPLTVTSAQKNPTAFYLCASSLRQDSYNEQFFGPGTRLTVL.